One and the same sample provided the 32 T cell receptor beta chains below, sequenced in a study of OX40 agonist ivuxolimab in advanced cancers. Clones were sequenced by immunoSEQ multiplex PCR, and TCRdb holds only the in-frame ones, with some missing. In the table there are almost 70,000 clones, about 89% of which are singletons. Sequencing was performed on CD4+ or CD8+ T cells sorted from blood, taken in a trial of the OX40 agonist ivuxolimab. The receptors stem from an adult with an advanced solid tumor such as melanoma, head and neck, liver or kidney cancer.

The V call is TRBV5-1, the J call TRBJ1-5; D unresolved. Trimming stripped 5 bases from V and 4 bases from J, with 10 bases between. Germline assignment: CDR1 SGHRS and CDR2 YFSETQ. The CDR3 spans 13 residues. CDR3 protein: CASRSEGNQPQHF. CDR3 nucleotide sequence: TGCGCCAGCAGGAGTGAGGGAAATCAGCCCCAGCATTTT.

The CDR3 spells CASSMGQTSSGNTIYF. In nucleotides, the CDR3 is TGTGCCAGCTCAATGGGACAGACGAGCTCTGGAAACACCATATATTTT. This chain links TRBV18 with TRBJ1-3; the match to TRBD1 covers 7 bases. The length of the CDR3 is 16 residues. Germline V gives CDR1 KGHSH, CDR2 LQKENI. With V trimmed by 5 bases and J by 0 bases, 7 bases remained unmatched.

The CDR3, as DNA: TGTGCCAGCAGCTTGGGGGGTAGCTCCTATAATTCACCCCTCCACTTT. It is translated as CASSLGGSSYNSPLHF. The chain joins TRBV5-4 to TRBJ1-6; D is ambiguous. This CDR3 contains 16 residues. Trimming removed 0 bases from V and 0 bases from J, with 7 bases in between. In germline, CDR1 is SGHNT, CDR2 YYREEE (reference sequence). Looking up the rest from reference TRBV5-4 and TRBJ1-6 gives the full variable domain: ETGVTQSPTHLIKTRGQQVTLRCSSQSGHNTVSWYQQALGQGPQFIFQYYREEENGRGNFPPRFSGLQFPNYSSELNVNALELDDSALYLCASSLGGSSYNSPLHFGNGTRLTVT.

This clone was seen only a few times. This chain uses TRBV19 with TRBJ1-2, with a weak D call TRBD1 (6 bases). CDR3 length: 13 residues. The V end lost 10 bases, the J end lost 0 bases, and 12 bases lay between the germline ends. Germline CDR1 is LNHDA and CDR2 is SQIVND (reference sequence). DNA for the CDR3: TGTGCCACCGGGACATATTCTAACTATGGCTACACCTTC. Protein: CATGTYSNYGYTF.

The J gene is TRBJ2-6, the V gene TRBV4-3, with 11 bases identical to TRBD1. Losses at the gene ends were 4 bases for V and 2 bases for J; bases not matched to a gene: 1. Germline assignment: CDR1 LGHNA and CDR2 YSLEER. CDR3 size: 16 residues. The CDR3 DNA is TGCGCCAGCAGCCGGACAGGGGGCGCTGGGGCCAACGTCCTGACTTTC. It yields the protein CASSRTGGAGANVLTF.

This clone appeared a single time. V usage is TRBV5-1 and J usage is TRBJ2-5, with 13 bases identical to TRBD2. The germline CDR1 and CDR2 sequences are SGHRS and YFSETQ. With V trimmed by 0 bases and J by 4 bases, 6 bases remained unmatched. The CDR3 loop spans 17 amino acids. In DNA form, the CDR3 reads TGCGCCAGCAGCTTGGGACTAGCGGGAGGCTGGGGAGAGACCCAGTACTTC. Residues: CASSLGLAGGWGETQYF.

The rearrangement uses TRBV2 and TRBJ2-7; 12 positions agree with TRBD2. The trim removed 6 bases at V and 2 bases at J, leaving 8 bases unmatched. The CDR3 contains 16 residues. Germline V CDR1 and CDR2: SNHLY, FYNNEI. This CDR3 reads CASRPLAGGVTYEQYF. CDR3 bases: TGTGCCAGCAGACCACTAGCGGGGGGTGTAACCTACGAGCAGTACTTC.

This clone was recorded only once. The chain has TRBV30 and TRBJ1-5; no clear D. CDR3 length: 13 residues. From germline, CDR1 is GTSNPN and CDR2 SVGIG (reference sequence). V was trimmed by 3 bases and J by 4 bases, leaving 10 bases between them. In DNA, the CDR3 is TGTGCCTGGAGCGTCCGGGAAAATCAGCCCCAGCATTTT. As protein: CAWSVRENQPQHF.

This clone appeared a few times. This chain connects TRBV2 to TRBJ2-3, with 8 positions matching TRBD1. Germline V lookup: CDR1 SNHLY, CDR2 FYNNEI. Germline trimming cut 4 bases from V and 4 bases from J; bases unmatched to any gene: 7. The CDR3 extends over 15 amino acids. The CDR3 loop is CASSVRDRGADTQYF. The DNA for the CDR3 is TGTGCCAGCAGTGTCCGCGACAGGGGTGCAGATACGCAGTATTTT.

This sequence joins TRBV28 and TRBJ2-4, with 11 bases identical to TRBD1. CDR3 length: 14 residues. Losses at the gene ends were 6 bases for V and 8 bases for J; bases not matched to a gene: 6. CDR1 is MDHEN, CDR2 SYDVKM, per germline. CDR3 residues: CASSPDRGPDIQYF. For the CDR3, the DNA is TGTGCCAGCAGCCCGGACAGGGGGCCCGACATTCAGTACTTC.

This clone was detected only a few times. The rearrangement links TRBV5-1 to TRBJ2-7; D gene ambiguous. The germline V gene has CDR1 SGHRS and CDR2 YFSETQ. Trimming left V 4 bases short and J 1 base short, with 12 bases between. The CDR3 spans 14 residues. CDR3 in DNA: TGCGCCAGCAGCGGGTCACTTGCTTCCTACGAGCAGTACTTC. Translated: CASSGSLASYEQYF. Full variable domain (remainder filled in from reference TRBV5-1 and TRBJ2-7): KAGVTQTPRYLIKTRGQQVTLSCSPISGHRSVSWYQQTPGQGLQFLFEYFSETQRNKGNFPGRFSGRQFSNSRSEMNVSTLELGDSALYLCASSGSLASYEQYFGPGTRLTVT.

The V gene is TRBV9, the J gene TRBJ2-5; tentatively, D is TRBD1 or TRBD2 (5 bases each). The germline V gene encodes CDR1 SGDLS and CDR2 YYNGEE. Deletions cut 0 bases from V and 4 bases from J, with 10 bases between. The CDR3 loop spans 14 amino acids. This CDR3 reads CASSVGGVVETQYF. CDR3 DNA sequence: TGTGCCAGCAGCGTAGGAGGGGTGGTAGAGACCCAGTACTTC.

For the CDR3, the DNA is TGTGCCAGCAGCGTAGAAGTGGCTCCAGATACGCAGTATTTT. This encodes CASSVEVAPDTQYF. The chain uses TRBV9 and TRBJ2-3; D is unresolved. The CDR3 length is 14 residues. V gave up 0 bases and J gave up 4 bases, with 9 bases separating them. From germline, CDR1 is SGDLS and CDR2 YYNGEE.

The chain uses TRBV11-2 and TRBJ2-1; either TRBD1 or TRBD2 may supply D (6 bases each). Germline V gene lookup returns CDR1 SGHAT and CDR2 FQNNGV. The CDR3 spans 16 residues. Trimming left V 4 bases short and J 4 bases short, with 17 bases between. The CDR3 DNA reads as TGTGCCAGCAGCTCGGGGGCCGGGACTCTATACAATGAGCAGTTCTTC. Its protein product is CASSSGAGTLYNEQFF.

This clone came up once. The V call is TRBV11-3, the J call TRBJ2-3; TRBD1 is a possible D gene (5 bases). The CDR3 spans 16 residues. Trimming cost V 1 base and J 3 bases, with 14 bases left between them. CDR1 SGHNT and CDR2 YENEEA come from the germline V gene. CDR3 loop: CASSLGTGGLTDTQYF. The CDR3 region has the DNA TGTGCCAGCAGCTTAGGAACAGGTGGTTTAACAGATACGCAGTATTTT.

This chain joins TRBV19 and TRBJ1-1, with 8 nucleotides matching TRBD1. Germline V CDR1 and CDR2: LNHDA, SQIVND (reference sequence). The CDR3 has 14 residues. Trimming cost V 5 bases and J 1 base; bases outside gene matches: 3. CDR3 region: CASSSDRGNTEAFF. In DNA form, the CDR3 reads TGTGCCAGTAGTTCCGACAGGGGGAACACTGAAGCTTTCTTT.

This clone occurred a few times. The V and J genes are TRBV6-5 and TRBJ2-3, with D possibly being TRBD1 (8 bases). The V end lost 6 bases, the J end lost 2 bases, and 15 bases lay between the germline ends. This CDR3 contains 15 residues. Germline V gene lookup returns CDR1 MNHEY and CDR2 SVGAGI. CDR3 in amino acids: CASRGGTGDTDTQYF. CDR3 DNA: TGTGCCAGCAGGGGGGGGACAGGAGACACAGATACGCAGTATTTT.

The chain combines TRBV5-1 with TRBJ2-1; D not resolved. V shed 5 bases and J shed 8 bases, with 14 bases lying between them. CDR3 length: 13 residues. Germline V gene data show CDR1 as SGHRS and CDR2 as YFSETQ. As DNA, the CDR3 is TGCGCCAGCAGTGTCGATAACGAGGATGAGCAGTTCTTC. It codes for CASSVDNEDEQFF.

DNA for the CDR3: TGCGCCAGCACCCATTTATGGGCGCAGGATGGCTACACCTTC. Amino acids: CASTHLWAQDGYTF. V gene TRBV4-1 combines with J gene TRBJ1-2; unclear D gene. V lost 7 bases to trimming and J lost 6 bases, with 18 bases between them. Germline assignment: CDR1 MGHRA and CDR2 YSYEKL. The CDR3 is 14 residues long.

This sequence joins TRBV11-2 and TRBJ1-1, with unresolved D. The CDR3 loop spans 13 amino acids. Between the trimmed V and J ends, which lost 5 bases and 1 base, there was a span of 8 bases. Germline V gives CDR1 SGHAT, CDR2 FQNNGV. CDR3: CASSMGSNTEAFF. The DNA for the CDR3 is TGTGCCAGCAGCATGGGGTCGAACACTGAAGCTTTCTTT.

The chain carries TRBV5-6 and TRBJ2-2; D is perhaps TRBD1 (5 bases). The CDR3 spans 13 residues. Trimming took 6 bases from V and 5 from J, leaving 11 bases between them. The germline V gene has CDR1 SGHDT and CDR2 YYEEEE. In nucleotides, the CDR3 is TGTGCCAGCAAGGGGATTATAACCGGGGAGCTGTTTTTT. This encodes CASKGIITGELFF. Full variable domain (outside the CDR3, taken from reference TRBV5-6 and TRBJ2-2): DAGVTQSPTHLIKTRGQQVTLRCSPKSGHDTVSWYQQALGQGPQFIFQYYEEEERQRGNFPDRFSGHQFPNYSSELNVNALLLGDSALYLCASKGIITGELFFGEGSRLTVL.

The chain recombines TRBV7-9 with TRBJ1-4; no firm D call. Germline V CDR1 and CDR2: SEHNR, FQNEAQ (reference sequence). This CDR3 region has 14 residues. The V end was cut by 5 bases, the J end by 7 bases, with 14 bases between. For the CDR3, the DNA is TGTGCCAGCAGCCTAGGTGAGGTAGCTGAAAAACTGTTTTTT. This codes for CASSLGEVAEKLFF.

The rearrangement links TRBV4-1 to TRBJ1-6; 8 bases are shared with TRBD1. This CDR3 is 17 amino acids long. The V gene end was trimmed by 0 bases and the J gene end by 1 base; junction bases not matched to a gene: 2. Per germline, CDR1 MGHRA and CDR2 YSYEKL. This CDR3 reads CASSQDRTGSYNSPLHF. The CDR3 DNA sequence: TGCGCCAGCAGCCAAGATAGGACAGGGTCCTATAATTCACCCCTCCACTTT.

The chain carries TRBV5-4 and TRBJ2-5; 8 positions match TRBD2. CDR1 SGHNT and CDR2 YYREEE come from the germline V gene (reference sequence). This CDR3 has 14 residues. The V segment lost 5 bases and the J segment 4 bases; nucleotides outside the gene matches: 7. The DNA of the CDR3 is TGTGCCAGCAGGAAAGCGGGAGCGGGAGAGACCCAGTACTTC. Translated: CASRKAGAGETQYF.

This rearrangement joins TRBV28 to TRBJ2-6; the D gene is possibly TRBD2 (5 bases). Germline CDR1 is MDHEN and CDR2 is SYDVKM. The CDR3 extends over 15 amino acids. The V and J ends lost 3 bases and 1 base respectively, with 7 bases between them. CDR3 DNA: TGTGCCAGCAGTTTCCGGGGTTCTGGGGCCAACGTCCTGACTTTC. Translating it yields CASSFRGSGANVLTF.

This rearrangement joins TRBV14 to TRBJ1-1, with TRBD1 identical over 8 bases. The CDR3 runs to 14 residues. The J segment lost 4 bases and the V segment lost 4 bases, leaving 5 bases of the junction unmatched. CDR1 is SGHDN and CDR2 is FVKESK in the germline V gene. The chain's CDR3 is CASSRTGLVTEAFF. CDR3 in DNA: TGTGCCAGCAGCCGGACAGGGCTGGTCACTGAAGCTTTCTTT.

The CDR3 DNA reads as TGTGCCAGCAGGTCCTCCCAGGGGGCAGATACGCAGTATTTT. Translating it yields CASRSSQGADTQYF. The rearrangement links TRBV5-5 to TRBJ2-3, with 7 bases identical to TRBD1. Germline V lookup: CDR1 SGHKS, CDR2 YYEKEE (reference sequence). V shed 5 bases, J shed 4 bases, and the junction held 7 bases outside the gene matches. The length of the CDR3 is 14 residues.

The count of this clone is one. The junction departs from germline at one end; a sequencing error may be responsible. The V and J genes are TRBV27 and TRBJ2-7; 7 bases match TRBD1. CDR1 is MNHEY and CDR2 is SMNVEV in the germline V gene (reference sequence). The CDR3 totals 14 residues. The CDR3, as DNA: TGTGCCAGCAGTGTATCCAGGGGGAGCTACGAGCAGTACTTC. As protein: CASSVSRGSYEQYF.

V and J are TRBV18 and TRBJ2-3; 11 nucleotides agree with TRBD2. The germline V gene has CDR1 KGHSH and CDR2 LQKENI. Trimming removed 2 bases from V and 5 bases from J; junction bases left unmatched: 6. The CDR3 is made up of 16 amino acids. CDR3 region: CASSPRLAGGEDTQYF. The CDR3 coding sequence is TGTGCCAGCTCACCAAGGCTAGCGGGAGGCGAAGATACGCAGTATTTT.

The chain joins TRBV6-5 to TRBJ2-7; 8 bases are a match to TRBD1. V dropped 2 bases and J dropped 4; count of bases not matched to a gene: 7. CDR1 is MNHEY, CDR2 SVGAGI, per germline. CDR3 length: 15 amino acids. The CDR3 region is CASSYETGARYEQYF. The DNA of the CDR3 is TGTGCCAGCAGTTACGAGACAGGGGCGAGATACGAGCAGTACTTC.

The chain recombines TRBV11-2 with TRBJ2-5; 9 bases agree with TRBD1. The CDR3 loop spans 15 amino acids. Germline assignment: CDR1 SGHAT and CDR2 FQNNGV. V shed 5 bases, J shed 5 bases, and the junction held 9 bases outside the gene matches. The CDR3 nucleotides read TGTGCCAGCAGCCGCATTACAGGGGGCATGGAGACCCAGTACTTC. This codes for CASSRITGGMETQYF.

This chain connects TRBV29-1 to TRBJ1-3; D may be TRBD1 (5 bases). There are 17 residues in the CDR3. In germline, CDR1 is SQVTM, CDR2 ANQGSEA. V was trimmed by 0 bases and J by 0 bases, leaving 15 bases between them. The CDR3 nucleotides read TGCAGCGTTGAAGAACGCCCACAGGCCCGCTCTGGAAACACCATATATTTT. Protein: CSVEERPQARSGNTIYF.